A single sample is the source of the 21 T cell receptor beta chains below, sequenced in a study of control samples from healthy donors and cancer patients. Sequencing used immunoSEQ multiplex PCR; TCRdb keeps in-frame clones, though not all of them. Of about 140,000 clones listed, about 89% are singletons. The sample taken for sequencing was blood. The source of these receptors is a young man in good health.

This sequence joins TRBV6-1 and TRBJ2-7; D unresolved. The CDR3 totals 18 residues. V gave up 2 bases and J gave up 5 bases, with 25 bases separating them. The germline gives CDR1 MNHNS, CDR2 SASEGT. This CDR3 is CASSEQVYRVELGDEQYF. Written as DNA, the CDR3 is TGTGCCAGCAGTGAACAGGTGTATAGGGTGGAGTTGGGCGACGAGCAGTACTTC.

The J gene is TRBJ2-3, the V gene TRBV6-5; possible D gene TRBD2, 5 bases. The V end was cut by 4 bases, the J end by 6 bases, with 11 bases between. The CDR3 has 13 amino acids. Germline V lookup: CDR1 MNHEY, CDR2 SVGAGI. In nucleotides, the CDR3 is TGTGCCAGCAGTTTACTAGAGGCGGATACGCAGTATTTT. Translated: CASSLLEADTQYF.

The V gene is TRBV28, the J gene TRBJ1-1; D unresolved. From germline, CDR1 is MDHEN and CDR2 SYDVKM. The CDR3 spans 13 residues. Trimming pared 4 bases from V and 1 base from J, leaving 7 bases between. This CDR3 reads CASSSVSNTEAFF. The CDR3 DNA sequence: TGTGCCAGCAGTTCGGTCTCGAACACTGAAGCTTTCTTT.

The V and J genes are TRBV15 and TRBJ2-3, with TRBD2 matching over 7 bases. Germline CDR1 and CDR2: LNHNV and YYDKDF (reference sequence). Unmatched junction bases numbered 4, after V lost 0 bases and J lost 1 base. This CDR3 comprises 16 residues. DNA for the CDR3: TGTGCCACCAGCAGAGATCGGGCGGGGGGCACAGATACGCAGTATTTT. It is translated as CATSRDRAGGTDTQYF.

The V call is TRBV7-8, the J call TRBJ1-4; perhaps TRBD1 as D (6 bases). The CDR3 sequence is 14 residues long. The germline CDR1 and CDR2 sequences are SGHVS and FQNEAQ. V lost 5 bases to trimming and J lost 7 bases, with 14 bases between them. The CDR3: CASSQGGAAEKLFF. The CDR3 DNA sequence: TGTGCCAGCAGCCAAGGGGGGGCGGCTGAAAAACTGTTTTTT.

V gene TRBV5-3 combines with J gene TRBJ1-2; possible D gene TRBD1, 6 bases. TRBV5-3 is an open reading frame, and its role is uncertain. CDR3 length: 13 amino acids. The V gene lost 4 bases and the J gene lost 4 bases, with 11 bases spanning the gap. CDR3 in amino acids: CARSLPRGYGYTF. CDR3 DNA sequence: TGTGCCAGAAGCCTCCCCAGGGGCTATGGCTACACCTTC.

The chain links TRBV13 to TRBJ1-1; D is unresolved. From germline, CDR1 is PRHDT and CDR2 FYEKMQ (reference sequence). CDR3 length: 16 amino acids. V lost 4 bases and J 2 bases, leaving 17 bases between the germline ends. The CDR3 DNA follows: TGTGCCAGCAGCTCTCATCGCACCGGGCTCAACACTGAAGCTTTCTTT. This gives the protein CASSSHRTGLNTEAFF.

This clone was recorded only once. The chain couples TRBV6-5 to TRBJ2-2, with TRBD1 matching 9 bases. Germline loops: CDR1 MNHEY, CDR2 SVGAGI. This CDR3 is built from 13 residues. J was trimmed by 6 bases and V by 6 bases; bases with no gene match: 2. As DNA, the CDR3 is TGTGCCAGCAGGAGGGACAGGGCCGGGGAGCTGTTTTTT. Its translation: CASRRDRAGELFF.

This rearrangement joins TRBV6-5 to TRBJ1-2; 10 positions match TRBD1. CDR3 length: 15 amino acids. The germline V gene encodes CDR1 MNHEY and CDR2 SVGAGI. The V and J ends lost 5 bases and 5 bases, in that order; junction bases with no gene match: 8. The CDR3 protein is CASSPWTGGAYGYTF. For the CDR3, the DNA is TGTGCCAGCAGTCCCTGGACAGGGGGTGCTTATGGCTACACCTTC.

V and J are TRBV10-1 and TRBJ2-5; the match to TRBD1 covers 8 bases. Losses at the gene ends were 6 bases for V and 3 bases for J; bases not matched to a gene: 0. The CDR3 has 12 amino acids. CDR1 WNHNN and CDR2 SYGVQD come from the germline V gene (reference sequence). The chain's CDR3 is CASRGQEETQYF. In DNA, the CDR3 is TGCGCCAGCAGGGGACAGGAAGAGACCCAGTACTTC.

The chain couples TRBV7-2 to TRBJ1-2; TRBD1 is a possible D gene (5 bases). V was clipped by 5 bases and J by 8 bases, with 15 bases between them. Germline CDR1 and CDR2: SGHTA and FQGNSA. The CDR3 extends over 13 amino acids. The CDR3 reads CASSPGGVGGYTF. CDR3 in DNA: TGTGCCAGCAGCCCGGGGGGGGTAGGAGGCTACACCTTC.

The V and J genes are TRBV27 and TRBJ2-4; the match to TRBD1 covers 7 bases. This CDR3 comprises 13 residues. CDR1 and CDR2 (germline): MNHEY, SMNVEV (reference sequence). V trimming: 10 bases; J trimming: 3 bases; junction bases outside the gene matches: 6. CDR3: CATRGQLKNIQYF. CDR3 sequence (DNA): TGTGCCACCCGGGGACAGCTCAAAAACATTCAGTACTTC.

J is TRBJ2-3 and V is TRBV9; D unresolved. Germline assignment: CDR1 SGDLS and CDR2 YYNGEE. The length of the CDR3 is 14 residues. The germline V and J ends were trimmed by 4 bases and 0 bases, with 9 bases remaining between them. CDR3 DNA sequence: TGTGCCAGCAGCTTAGTGGGGAGCACAGATACGCAGTATTTT. Amino acid sequence: CASSLVGSTDTQYF.

The gene calls are TRBV9 and TRBJ2-1, with 13 bases matching TRBD2. V shed 2 bases and J 5 bases; nucleotides not matched to a gene: 1. This CDR3 spans 15 amino acids. Germline CDR1 and CDR2: SGDLS and YYNGEE. CDR3 sequence: CASSVTSGGDNEQFF. The CDR3 DNA reads TGTGCCAGCAGCGTTACTAGCGGGGGGGACAATGAGCAGTTCTTC.

The J gene is TRBJ1-3, the V gene TRBV4-1; no clear D gene. The germline V gene has CDR1 MGHRA and CDR2 YSYEKL. V was clipped by 5 bases and J by 0 bases, with 14 bases between them. CDR3 size: 16 residues. CDR3 in DNA: TGCGCCAGCAGCTTTGACACTGCCAGCTCTGGAAACACCATATATTTT. Its protein product is CASSFDTASSGNTIYF.

The V and J genes are TRBV2 and TRBJ2-6, with 7 nucleotides matching TRBD1. CDR1 is SNHLY and CDR2 is FYNNEI in the germline V gene. V gave up 6 bases and J gave up 3 bases; unmatched junction bases: 8. The CDR3 totals 16 residues. The CDR3 protein is CASSRQGGSGANVLTF. As DNA, the CDR3 is TGTGCCAGCAGCCGACAGGGTGGTAGTGGGGCCAACGTCCTGACTTTC. The whole variable domain, remainder taken from reference TRBV2 and TRBJ2-6, is EPEVTQTPSHQVTQMGQEVILRCVPISNHLYFYWYRQILGQKVEFLVSFYNNEISEKSEIFDDQFSVERPDGSNFTLKIRSTKLEDSAMYFCASSRQGGSGANVLTFGAGSRLTVL.

This sequence joins TRBV2 and TRBJ2-7, with D perhaps matching TRBD1 (7 bases). Germline lookup yields CDR1 SNHLY and CDR2 FYNNEI. This CDR3 is 14 amino acids long. Trimming took 7 bases from V and 5 from J, leaving 18 bases between them. The CDR3 protein is CASTPGGWQDEQYF. As DNA, the CDR3 is TGTGCCAGCACTCCAGGGGGGTGGCAGGACGAGCAGTACTTC.

The chain employs TRBV5-6 and TRBJ2-3; D possibly uses TRBD1 or TRBD2 (5 bases each). The CDR3 contains 12 residues. Trimming took off 5 bases at V and 5 bases at J, with 9 bases between the two ends. Germline V CDR1 and CDR2: SGHDT, YYEEEE. The DNA for the CDR3 is TGTGCCAGCAGGCTTGGGGGAGATACGCAGTATTTT. Its protein is CASRLGGDTQYF.

The gene calls are TRBV3-1 (or the pseudogene TRBV3-2) and TRBJ2-1; D remains unclear. Trimming cost V 4 bases and J 3 bases, with 7 bases left between them. CDR1 LGHDT and CDR2 YNNKEL come from the germline V gene (reference sequence). This CDR3 has 13 amino acids. CDR3: CASSPIGYNEQFF. CDR3 DNA sequence: TGTGCCAGCAGCCCCATAGGCTACAATGAGCAGTTCTTC.

The chain links TRBV27 to TRBJ2-3, with no clear D. The CDR3 loop spans 14 amino acids. Germline assignment: CDR1 MNHEY and CDR2 SMNVEV (reference sequence). Trimming pared 5 bases from V and 0 bases from J, leaving 9 bases between. The DNA of the CDR3 is TGTGCCAGCAGTCCTGAGTCTAGCACAGATACGCAGTATTTT. This translates into CASSPESSTDTQYF.

The J gene is TRBJ2-7, the V gene TRBV4-1, with 7 bases lining up with TRBD2. Germline values: CDR1 MGHRA, CDR2 YSYEKL. The CDR3 contains 15 residues. Trimming at V came to 0 bases and at J to 4 bases, leaving 6 bases not matched to a gene. CDR3 amino acids: CASSQEAGEIYEQYF. DNA for the CDR3: TGCGCCAGCAGCCAAGAGGCGGGGGAGATTTACGAGCAGTACTTC.